This section outlines one TCR beta chain sequence together with its context. Its antigen remains unknown. Generated by immunoSEQ multiplex PCR, the TCRdb table keeps only in-frame clones and is missing some. This table has 100,000 or so clones, 86% appearing once. This CDR3 region has 16 residues. With 1 base removed from V and 0 bases from J, the gap between germline ends came to 12 bases. Germline assignment: CDR1 LGHDT and CDR2 YNNKEL (reference sequence). These data belong to a study of T cell responses to AZD1222 COVID-19 vaccine. Findings and limits, study-wide: Nearly half of spike-specific TCRs reportedly go after variant regions that carry no mutations. The peak T cell response came first, and repertoires were sampled only after it.

The chain recombines TRBV3-1 (or the pseudogene TRBV3-2) with TRBJ2-5, with D uncertain. The source of this sequence is an adult in good health. The input for sequencing was peripheral blood, taken on day 0 of AZD1222 vaccination. CDR3 DNA: TGTGCCAGCAGCCAAGTGTCAGGACGGAACCAAGAGACCCAGTACTTC. Translation gives CASSQVSGRNQETQYF.